This T cell receptor beta chain derives from a study of blood T cell repertoires in COVID-19. As for the study in general: Specimens from acute and convalescent COVID-19 originated in the United States, Italy and Spain.

This table comes from immunoSEQ multiplex PCR, and its TCRdb copy is limited to in-frame clones, with some not included. The table has approximately 220,000 clones, about four fifths seen once; the top ten hold 3% to 3.5%. Germline V gene sequence: CDR1 SGHDN, CDR2 FVKESK. V lost 1 base and J lost 3; bases outside the gene matches: 2. This CDR3 contains 15 residues. The chain links TRBV14 to TRBJ2-5, with 10 bases identical to TRBD1. This TCR was recovered from a woman aged 30 to 39 who had recovered from COVID-19. The source material was peripheral blood. The CDR3 region is CASSQVGTGEETQYF. The CDR3, as DNA: TGTGCCAGCAGCCAAGTGGGGACAGGGGAAGAGACCCAGTACTTC.